Listed below are T cell receptor beta chains from one sample, sequenced in a study of cytomegalovirus exposure and HLA in healthy donors. The data were produced by immunoSEQ multiplex PCR, yet TCRdb's version contains in-frame clones alone and is incomplete. The data show some 75,000 clones, 96% seen once. The source material was PBMCs. All receptors come from a young woman in good health and CMV-seronegative. The CDR3 runs from the conserved cysteine through the conserved F or W. D genes are given only for firm matches. Rows may omit the clone size; those that give it use once, few, many or a size class.

clone_size	d_call	j_call	v_call	cdr3_nt	cdr3_aa
NA	TRBD1	TRBJ2-2	TRBV2	TGTGCCAGCAGTGACAAGGGGACCGGGACAGGGGTCACCGGGGAGCTGTTTTTT	CASSDKGTGTGVTGELFF
NA	NA	TRBJ2-2	TRBV19	TGTGCCACCCACCAATTCGGCAGGGTACCCGGGGAGCTGTTTTTT	CATHQFGRVPGELFF
NA	NA	TRBJ1-1	TRBV7-8	TGTGCCAGCAGCCCACACCGCCACCACACTGAAGCTTTCTTT	CASSPHRHHTEAFF
NA	NA	TRBJ2-1	TRBV6-5	TGTGCCAGCAGTTACGACTTTAGCTCCTACAATGAGCAGTTCTTC	CASSYDFSSYNEQFF
NA	TRBD2	TRBJ2-3	TRBV29-1	TGCAGCGTGGACGGGACTAGCGGCACAGATACGCAGTATTTT	CSVDGTSGTDTQYF
NA	NA	TRBJ1-1	TRBV11-2	TGTGCCAGCAGCTTAGATCGTCGGGGATCAGCTTTCTTT	CASSLDRRGSAFF
NA	TRBD1	TRBJ2-4	TRBV12-5	TGTGCTAGTGGTATGGACAGGGAAAACATTCAGTACTTC	CASGMDRENIQYF
NA	TRBD1	TRBJ1-1	TRBV11-3	TGTGCCAGCAGCCGGGACAGGGCCGTTGAAGCTTTCTTT	CASSRDRAVEAFF
NA	TRBD2	TRBJ2-7	TRBV6-5	TGTGCCAGCAGTCGGACTAGCGGGAGCTACGAGCAGTACTTC	CASSRTSGSYEQYF
NA	NA	TRBJ2-3	TRBV6-5	TGTGCCAGCAGTTACTCTCGGGGAAGCACAGATACGCAGTATTTT	CASSYSRGSTDTQYF
NA	TRBD2	TRBJ2-1	TRBV7-9	TGTGCCAGCAGCTTACTTAGCGGGAGGCCCAATGAGCAGTTCTTC	CASSLLSGRPNEQFF
NA	TRBD2	TRBJ2-3	TRBV28	TGTGCCAGCAGTCCCCTAGCGGGAATTCTAGCGCAGTATTTT	CASSPLAGILAQYF
NA	TRBD1	TRBJ2-7	TRBV28	TGTGCCAGCAGAAAACCGGGACAGGGGGCGTACGAGCAGTACTTC	CASRKPGQGAYEQYF
NA	TRBD1	TRBJ1-6	TRBV10-3	TGTGCCACTCTCCGGGACAGGGTTAATTCACCCCTCCACTTT	CATLRDRVNSPLHF
NA	TRBD1	TRBJ1-6	TRBV4-1	TGCGCCAGCAGCCAGTTCCCTTACAGGGGGATCTCCTATAATTCACCCCTCCACTTT	CASSQFPYRGISYNSPLHF
NA	TRBD1	TRBJ1-3	TRBV23-1	TGCGCCAGCACCACCCCGAATGGGACAGATGGAAACACCATATATTTT	CASTTPNGTDGNTIYF
once	TRBD1	TRBJ1-2	TRBV10-3	TGTGCCACCCTCTGGACAGGGGGCGCAGCTAACTATGGCTACACCTTC	CATLWTGGAANYGYTF
NA	TRBD2	TRBJ2-1	TRBV27	TGTGCCAGCAGTCAGTATCTAGCGGCCTCCTACAATGAGCAGTTCTTC	CASSQYLAASYNEQFF
NA	TRBD1	TRBJ2-7	TRBV5-1	TGCGCCAGCAGCCCCCGGGACAGGGACTACGAGCAGTACTTC	CASSPRDRDYEQYF
NA	NA	TRBJ2-2	TRBV7-9	TGTGCCAGCATTGGCTTACAGAGATTCACCGGGGAGCTGTTTTTT	CASIGLQRFTGELFF
NA	NA	TRBJ2-7	TRBV15	TGTGCCACCAGCACCGTCCTTAGTGCGAACGAGCAGTACTTC	CATSTVLSANEQYF
NA	NA	TRBJ2-2	TRBV9	TGTGCCAGCAGCGCATTAGCGGACACCGGGGAGCTGTTTTTT	CASSALADTGELFF
NA	NA	TRBJ2-3	TRBV20-1	TGCAGTGGGACAGCCCTAGATACGCAGTATTTT	CSGTALDTQYF
NA	NA	TRBJ1-1	TRBV5-6	TGTGCCAGCAGCTTGGGGGGCAGTGGAACGAACACTGAAGCTTTCTTT	CASSLGGSGTNTEAFF
NA	TRBD2	TRBJ2-1	TRBV7-2	TGTGCCAGCAGCATTCTAGCGGGAGGGAACAATGAGCAGTTCTTC	CASSILAGGNNEQFF
NA	NA	TRBJ2-7	TRBV11-3	TGTGCCAGCAGCTTAGGATCAGGGTTCGGGTACGAGCAGTACTTC	CASSLGSGFGYEQYF
NA	TRBD2	TRBJ2-5	TRBV9	TGTGCCAGCAGCGTGGGACTAGCGGAATCCCAAGAGACCCAGTACTTC	CASSVGLAESQETQYF
NA	TRBD2	TRBJ2-3	TRBV6-5	TGTGCCAGCAAGGCGAGGACTAGCGGCACAGATACGCAGTATTTT	CASKARTSGTDTQYF
NA	NA	TRBJ2-1	TRBV18	TGTGCCAGCTCACCCCCAAGCGGCTCCTACAATGAGCAGTTCTTC	CASSPPSGSYNEQFF